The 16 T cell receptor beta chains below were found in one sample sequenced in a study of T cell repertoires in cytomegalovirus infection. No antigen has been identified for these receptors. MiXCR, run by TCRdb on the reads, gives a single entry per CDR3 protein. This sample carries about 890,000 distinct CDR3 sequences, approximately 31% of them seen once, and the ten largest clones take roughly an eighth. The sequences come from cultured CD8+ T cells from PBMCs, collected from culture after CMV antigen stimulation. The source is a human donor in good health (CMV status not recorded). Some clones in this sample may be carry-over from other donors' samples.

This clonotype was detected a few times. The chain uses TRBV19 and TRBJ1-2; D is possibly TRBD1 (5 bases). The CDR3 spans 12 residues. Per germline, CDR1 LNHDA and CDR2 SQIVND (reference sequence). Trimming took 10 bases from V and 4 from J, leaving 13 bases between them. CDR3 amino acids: CATQRGGYGYTF. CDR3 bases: TGTGCCACCCAGAGGGGAGGCTATGGCTACACCTTC.

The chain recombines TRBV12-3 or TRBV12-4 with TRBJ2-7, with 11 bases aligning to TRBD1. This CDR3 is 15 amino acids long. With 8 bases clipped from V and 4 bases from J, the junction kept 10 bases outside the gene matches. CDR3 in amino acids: CASCQGDRGDYEQYF. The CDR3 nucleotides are TGTGCCAGCTGTCAAGGGGACAGGGGGGATTACGAGCAGTACTTC.

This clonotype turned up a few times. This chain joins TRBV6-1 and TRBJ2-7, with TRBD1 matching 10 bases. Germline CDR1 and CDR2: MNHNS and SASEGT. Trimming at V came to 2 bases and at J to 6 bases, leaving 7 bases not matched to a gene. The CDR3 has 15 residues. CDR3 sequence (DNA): TGTGCCAGCAGTGAATTCGACAGGGGGCTTCCCGAGCAGTACGTC. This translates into CASSEFDRGLPEQYV.

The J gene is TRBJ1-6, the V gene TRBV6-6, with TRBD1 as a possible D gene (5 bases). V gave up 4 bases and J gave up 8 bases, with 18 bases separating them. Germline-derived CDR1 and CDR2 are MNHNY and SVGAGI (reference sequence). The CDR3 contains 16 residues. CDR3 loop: CASSSRGGARDSPLHF. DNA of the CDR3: TGTGCCAGCAGTTCGCGGGGAGGGGCCCGGGATTCACCCCTCCACTTT.

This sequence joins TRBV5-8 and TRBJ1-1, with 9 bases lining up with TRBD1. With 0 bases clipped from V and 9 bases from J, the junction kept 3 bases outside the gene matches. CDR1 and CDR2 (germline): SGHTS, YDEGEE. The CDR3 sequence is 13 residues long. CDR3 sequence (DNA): TGTGCCAGCAGCTTGGCACAGGGGGCAAAAGCTTTCTTT. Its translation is CASSLAQGAKAFF.

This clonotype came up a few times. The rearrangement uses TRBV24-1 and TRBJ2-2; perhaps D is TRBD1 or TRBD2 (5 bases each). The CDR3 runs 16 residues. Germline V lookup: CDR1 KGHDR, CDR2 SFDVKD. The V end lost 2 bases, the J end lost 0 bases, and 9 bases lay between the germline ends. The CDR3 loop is CATSDSGTANTGELFF. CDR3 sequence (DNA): TGTGCCACCAGTGATTCCGGGACGGCGAACACCGGGGAGCTGTTTTTT.

The CDR3 region is CASSSTGRRGGDTEAFF. The DNA for the CDR3 is TGTGCCAGCAGTTCCACAGGGAGAAGGGGGGGCGACACTGAAGCTTTCTTT. The chain has TRBV6-5 and TRBJ1-1; the D gene is possibly TRBD1 (6 bases). The germline V gene encodes CDR1 MNHEY and CDR2 SVGAGI. The length of the CDR3 is 17 residues. Between the trimmed V and J ends, which lost 4 bases and 3 bases, there was a span of 21 bases.

CDR3: CASSPRGLGGPLHF. The CDR3 bases are TGTGCCAGCAGCCCCAGGGGGTTGGGGGGACCCCTCCACTTT. The chain couples TRBV7-6 to TRBJ1-6; 7 nucleotides match TRBD1. Germline CDR1 reads SGHVS; CDR2 reads FNYEAQ. The V segment lost 5 bases and the J segment 12 bases; nucleotides outside the gene matches: 10. CDR3 length: 14 amino acids.

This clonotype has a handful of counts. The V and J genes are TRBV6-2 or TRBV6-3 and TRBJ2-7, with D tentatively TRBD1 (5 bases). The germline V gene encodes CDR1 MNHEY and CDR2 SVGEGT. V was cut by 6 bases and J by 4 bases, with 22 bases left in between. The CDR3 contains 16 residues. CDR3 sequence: CASRAQFGAPFYEQYF. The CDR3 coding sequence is TGTGCCAGCAGAGCCCAATTTGGGGCGCCGTTTTACGAGCAGTACTTC.

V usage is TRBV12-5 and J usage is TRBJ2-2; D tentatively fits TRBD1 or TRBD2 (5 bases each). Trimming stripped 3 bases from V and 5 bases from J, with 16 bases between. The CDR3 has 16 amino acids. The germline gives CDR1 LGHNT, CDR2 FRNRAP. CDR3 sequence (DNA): TGTGCTAGTGGTTTTTGGTCGGGACGCTGGACCGGGGAGCTGTTTTTT. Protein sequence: CASGFWSGRWTGELFF.

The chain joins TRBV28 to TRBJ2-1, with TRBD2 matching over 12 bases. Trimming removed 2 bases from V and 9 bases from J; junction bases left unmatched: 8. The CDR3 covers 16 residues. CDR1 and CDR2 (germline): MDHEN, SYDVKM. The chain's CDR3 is CASSLRSSGGAREQFF. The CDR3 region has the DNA TGTGCCAGCAGTTTAAGATCTAGCGGGGGGGCTCGTGAGCAGTTCTTC. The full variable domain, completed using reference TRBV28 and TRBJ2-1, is DVKVTQSSRYLVKRTGEKVFLECVQDMDHENMFWYRQDPGLGLRLIYFSYDVKMKEKGDIPEGYSVSREKKERFSLILESASTNQTSMYLCASSLRSSGGAREQFFGPGTRLTVL.

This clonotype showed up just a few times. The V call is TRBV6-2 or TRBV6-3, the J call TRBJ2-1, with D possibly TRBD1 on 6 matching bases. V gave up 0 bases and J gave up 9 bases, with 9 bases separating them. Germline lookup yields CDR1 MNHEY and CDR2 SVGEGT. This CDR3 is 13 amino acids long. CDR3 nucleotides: TGTGCCAGCAGTTACTCAAGGGGGAGTGAGCAGTTCTTC. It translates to CASSYSRGSEQFF.

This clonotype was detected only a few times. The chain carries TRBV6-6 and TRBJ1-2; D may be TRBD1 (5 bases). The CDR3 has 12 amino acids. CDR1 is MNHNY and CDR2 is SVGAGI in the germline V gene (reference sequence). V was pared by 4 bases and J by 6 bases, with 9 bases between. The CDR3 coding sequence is TGTGCCAGCAGTTCAGACAGAAATGGCTACACCTTC. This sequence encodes CASSSDRNGYTF.

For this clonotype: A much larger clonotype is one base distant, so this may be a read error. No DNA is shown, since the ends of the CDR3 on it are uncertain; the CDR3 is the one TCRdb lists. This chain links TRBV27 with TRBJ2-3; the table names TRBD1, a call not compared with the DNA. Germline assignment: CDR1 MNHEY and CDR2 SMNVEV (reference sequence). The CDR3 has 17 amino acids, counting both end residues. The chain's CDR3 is CASSSSWDTSSTDTQYF.

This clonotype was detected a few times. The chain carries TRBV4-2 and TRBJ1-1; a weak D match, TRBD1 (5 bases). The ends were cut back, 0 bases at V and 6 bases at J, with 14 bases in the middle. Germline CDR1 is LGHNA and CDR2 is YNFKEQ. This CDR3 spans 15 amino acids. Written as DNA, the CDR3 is TGTGCCAGCAGCCAAGATCAACCAGGGCCCGCTGAAGCTTTCTTT. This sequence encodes CASSQDQPGPAEAFF.

The CDR3 is CASGPTSGGNTGELFF. The CDR3 bases are TGTGCCAGCGGCCCGACTAGCGGGGGAAACACCGGGGAGCTGTTTTTT. The gene calls are TRBV4-2 and TRBJ2-2, with TRBD2 identical over 12 bases. Germline V CDR1 and CDR2: LGHNA, YNFKEQ. J gave up 2 bases and V 8 bases, and 6 bases lay outside the gene matches. The CDR3 has 16 residues.